A selection of T cell receptor beta chains follows, all from one sample in a study of blood T cell repertoires in COVID-19. The repertoire was sequenced with immunoSEQ multiplex PCR; TCRdb's copy has only in-frame clones and lacks some. The sample lists 250,000 or so clones, approximately 86% occurring once. The sequenced material came from PBMCs or T cells enriched from blood (not recorded which). The receptors stem from a woman aged 18-29 years who had recovered from COVID-19. The CDR3 runs from the conserved cysteine through the conserved F or W. The D gene is left open where the match is weak. Expanded clones are given a class, and other clones once, few, many or no size at all.

size: NA; J: TRBJ2-1; D: TRBD2; V: TRBV11-3; DNA: TGTGCCAGCAGCCCGGGACTAGCCAATGAGCAGTTCTTC; CDR3: CASSPGLANEQFF
size: many; J: TRBJ1-1; D: NA; V: TRBV7-2; DNA: TGTGCCAGCAGCTTCGTCTCGGCAGCGCCGAACACTGAAGCTTTCTTT; CDR3: CASSFVSAAPNTEAFF
size: NA; J: TRBJ2-7; D: TRBD1; V: TRBV5-8; DNA: TGTGCCAGCAGCTTGCAGGGGGCGAGGGAGCAGTACTTC; CDR3: CASSLQGAREQYF
size: once; J: TRBJ2-1; D: NA; V: TRBV11-3; DNA: TGTGCCAGCAGCTTTAGTCCAGCGGATTACAATGAGCAGTTCTTC; CDR3: CASSFSPADYNEQFF
size: NA; J: TRBJ2-1; D: NA; V: TRBV28; DNA: TGTGCCAGCAGTTTTCTCGTGGGGGGGCCCGCCAATGAGCAGTTCTTC; CDR3: CASSFLVGGPANEQFF
size: NA; J: TRBJ2-7; D: TRBD2; V: TRBV28; DNA: TGTGCCAGCAGTTTCACCGGGAGGGAATACGAGCAGTACTTC; CDR3: CASSFTGREYEQYF
size: NA; J: TRBJ2-3; D: TRBD2; V: TRBV19; DNA: TGTGCCAGCCGCGGGACTAGCGGGGTCGGCACAGATACGCAGTATTTT; CDR3: CASRGTSGVGTDTQYF
size: NA; J: TRBJ2-1; D: TRBD2; V: TRBV7-3; DNA: TGTGCCAGCAGCCCTCTACTAGCGGGAGCTAGCAATGAGCAGTTCTTC; CDR3: CASSPLLAGASNEQFF
size: NA; J: TRBJ1-2; D: NA; V: TRBV9; DNA: TGTGCCAGCAGCCCAGGTGCGATTTCGGACTATGGCTACACCTTC; CDR3: CASSPGAISDYGYTF
size: NA; J: TRBJ2-1; D: TRBD1; V: TRBV9; DNA: TGTGCCAGCAGCGGCAGGACAGGGGGCATGAATGAGCAGTTCTTC; CDR3: CASSGRTGGMNEQFF
size: NA; J: TRBJ1-2; D: NA; V: TRBV6-5; DNA: TGTGCCAGCAGCTATACAGGCTATGGCTACACCTTC; CDR3: CASSYTGYGYTF
size: NA; J: TRBJ2-3; D: TRBD1; V: TRBV7-6; DNA: TGTGCCAGCAGCCGAACCCCGGGACAGGGCACAGATACGCAGTATTTT; CDR3: CASSRTPGQGTDTQYF
size: NA; J: TRBJ2-1; D: TRBD1; V: TRBV27; DNA: TGTGCCAGCAGTCCCCGGACAGGCCAACCTCACAATGAGCAGTTCTTC; CDR3: CASSPRTGQPHNEQFF
size: NA; J: TRBJ1-6; D: NA; V: TRBV6-6; DNA: TGTGCCAGCAGGGATGGGCAGCTTGACTCACCCCTCCACTTT; CDR3: CASRDGQLDSPLHF
size: NA; J: TRBJ2-3; D: NA; V: TRBV4-2; DNA: TGTGCCAGCAGCGAAATTTCGGCGGGTATCAACACAGATACGCAGTATTTT; CDR3: CASSEISAGINTDTQYF
size: NA; J: TRBJ2-1; D: TRBD2; V: TRBV27; DNA: TGTGCCACCCGTCCGTTAGCGGGAGTGTCCCCCTACAATGAGCAGTTCTTC; CDR3: CATRPLAGVSPYNEQFF
size: NA; J: TRBJ2-7; D: TRBD2; V: TRBV2; DNA: TGTGCCAGCAGTGGACAGGTAGCGGGAATGGGTGACGAGCAGTACTTC; CDR3: CASSGQVAGMGDEQYF
size: NA; J: TRBJ2-5; D: NA; V: TRBV5-4; DNA: TGTGCCAGCAGCATGCCGGGACACCGACCCGAGACCCAGTACTTC; CDR3: CASSMPGHRPETQYF
size: NA; J: TRBJ1-2; D: NA; V: TRBV28; DNA: TGTGCCAGCACCTCGGACTCAAGCTATGGCTACACCTTC; CDR3: CASTSDSSYGYTF
size: NA; J: TRBJ2-4; D: NA; V: TRBV5-5; DNA: TGTGCCAGCAGCTTGGCCGGAGCTAACCGAAACATTCAGTACTTC; CDR3: CASSLAGANRNIQYF
size: NA; J: TRBJ1-3; D: TRBD1; V: TRBV19; DNA: TGTGCCAGTAGTATTCGGACAGGGCTTGGTTCGCTGGCTGGAAACACCATATATTTT; CDR3: CASSIRTGLGSLAGNTIYF
size: NA; J: TRBJ2-3; D: NA; V: TRBV27; DNA: TGTGCCAGCAGTTTATGGGCCAGCTTCACAGATACGCAGTATTTT; CDR3: CASSLWASFTDTQYF
size: NA; J: TRBJ2-5; D: TRBD2; V: TRBV4-1; DNA: TGCGCCAGCAGCCAACTCGGACTAGCGGGGCAAGAGACCCAGTACTTC; CDR3: CASSQLGLAGQETQYF
size: NA; J: TRBJ2-1; D: TRBD1; V: TRBV19; DNA: TGTGCCAGTAAGGGACAGGGAAACAATGAGCAGTTCTTC; CDR3: CASKGQGNNEQFF
size: NA; J: TRBJ1-1; D: NA; V: TRBV7-2; DNA: TGTGCCAGCAGCCCCAGCTGGCGGAGGGAAGCTTTCTTT; CDR3: CASSPSWRREAFF
size: NA; J: TRBJ1-1; D: TRBD1; V: TRBV19; DNA: TGTGCCAGTAGTCGTCGGCAGGGGGGGAACACTGAAGCTTTCTTT; CDR3: CASSRRQGGNTEAFF
size: NA; J: TRBJ2-3; D: TRBD2; V: TRBV30; DNA: TGTGCCTGGATGACTAGCGGGGGGGTTTTAGATACGCAGTATTTT; CDR3: CAWMTSGGVLDTQYF
size: NA; J: TRBJ2-3; D: NA; V: TRBV19; DNA: TGTGCCAGTAGTATAGCGGTGCAAGATACGCAGTATTTT; CDR3: CASSIAVQDTQYF
size: NA; J: TRBJ2-3; D: NA; V: TRBV7-9; DNA: TGTGCCAGCAGCCGAGCCGGAGATACGCAGTATTTT; CDR3: CASSRAGDTQYF
size: once; J: TRBJ1-6; D: NA; V: TRBV10-1; DNA: TGCGCCAGCAGTGATTCGGGAAATTCACCCCTCCACTTT; CDR3: CASSDSGNSPLHF
size: few; J: TRBJ1-4; D: NA; V: TRBV5-1; DNA: TGCGCCAGCAGCTTGGAAGGGGATAACTCTAATGAAAAACTGTTTTTT; CDR3: CASSLEGDNSNEKLFF
size: once; J: TRBJ2-3; D: TRBD1; V: TRBV10-2; DNA: TGCGCCAGCAGAACAGGACAGGTTTCAGATACGCAGTATTTT; CDR3: CASRTGQVSDTQYF
size: once; J: TRBJ1-1; D: NA; V: TRBV18; DNA: TGTGCCAGCTCACCAATCTTTGAGAAGAAGAACACTGAAGCTTTCTTT; CDR3: CASSPIFEKKNTEAFF
size: many; J: TRBJ2-7; D: TRBD1; V: TRBV9; DNA: TGTGCCAGCAGCGTAGGTCCGGACAGGGACTACGAGCAGTACTTC; CDR3: CASSVGPDRDYEQYF
size: NA; J: TRBJ1-2; D: TRBD1; V: TRBV4-1; DNA: TGCGCCAGCAGCCAAGGCAGGGGGCCGGGCATCGATAACTATGGCTACACCTTC; CDR3: CASSQGRGPGIDNYGYTF
size: NA; J: TRBJ2-3; D: NA; V: TRBV27; DNA: TGTGCCAGCAGTTCTTCAGTAGCGGTGAGCACAGATACGCAGTATTTT; CDR3: CASSSSVAVSTDTQYF
size: NA; J: TRBJ2-2; D: NA; V: TRBV9; DNA: TGTGCCAGCAGCTACAGCGGATTCACCGGGGAGCTGTTTTTT; CDR3: CASSYSGFTGELFF
size: NA; J: TRBJ2-3; D: NA; V: TRBV4-3; DNA: TGCGCCAGCAGCCAAGATGGGGGGGGGCGAATCACAGATACGCAGTATTTT; CDR3: CASSQDGGGRITDTQYF
size: many; J: TRBJ1-4; D: NA; V: TRBV30; DNA: TGTGCCTGGAGTGTAATCGGACAGTTTAATGAAAAACTGTTTTTT; CDR3: CAWSVIGQFNEKLFF
size: NA; J: TRBJ1-2; D: NA; V: TRBV5-1; DNA: TGCGCCAGCAGCTTGGCGAGTAGGAGCTATGGCTACACCTTC; CDR3: CASSLASRSYGYTF
size: NA; J: TRBJ2-5; D: TRBD1; V: TRBV7-2; DNA: TGTGCCAGCAGCCCACTGAGGGACAGGGGGCTGGAGACCCAGTACTTC; CDR3: CASSPLRDRGLETQYF
size: NA; J: TRBJ2-5; D: TRBD1; V: TRBV28; DNA: TGTGCCATAGGACAGGGGGGGAAAGAGACCCAGTACTTC; CDR3: CAIGQGGKETQYF
size: NA; J: TRBJ1-1; D: NA; V: TRBV29-1; DNA: TGCAGCGTTGAAGATTTCGGGTCCGGGAAATTAACGAACACTGAAGCTTTCTTT; CDR3: CSVEDFGSGKLTNTEAFF
size: NA; J: TRBJ1-1; D: TRBD1; V: TRBV5-1; DNA: TGCGCCAGCAGCTCGGGGCGGGACAGAGTGAACACTGAAGCTTTCTTT; CDR3: CASSSGRDRVNTEAFF
size: NA; J: TRBJ1-1; D: NA; V: TRBV25-1; DNA: TGTGCCAGCAGTGACAGGCCTCCAGGGCATCACACTGAAGCTTTCTTT; CDR3: CASSDRPPGHHTEAFF
size: once; J: TRBJ1-2; D: NA; V: TRBV5-3; DNA: TGTGCCAGAAGCTTGGTTAGTGCAGGGAGGAATGGCTACACCTTC; CDR3: CARSLVSAGRNGYTF
size: NA; J: TRBJ1-6; D: NA; V: TRBV10-1; DNA: TGCGCCAGCAGTATCGGACAGAATAATTCACCCCTCCACTTT; CDR3: CASSIGQNNSPLHF
size: NA; J: TRBJ1-2; D: TRBD1; V: TRBV15; DNA: TGTGCCACCAGCAGAGTTCGGACAGGGGAATTGGGCTACACCTTC; CDR3: CATSRVRTGELGYTF
size: once; J: TRBJ1-3; D: NA; V: TRBV7-2; DNA: TGTGCCAGCAGCTTCGCAGGGTTTCGCTCTGGAAACACCATATATTTT; CDR3: CASSFAGFRSGNTIYF
size: NA; J: TRBJ2-2; D: NA; V: TRBV7-2; DNA: TGTGCCAGCACCCACGGCACCGGGGAGCTGTTTTTT; CDR3: CASTHGTGELFF
size: NA; J: TRBJ2-7; D: TRBD1; V: TRBV18; DNA: TGTGCCAGCTCACCGGGACAGGGTACCTACGAGCAGTACTTC; CDR3: CASSPGQGTYEQYF
size: NA; J: TRBJ1-6; D: TRBD1; V: TRBV29-1; DNA: TGCAGCGTTGGACAGGGGCCGGATTCACCCCTCCACTTT; CDR3: CSVGQGPDSPLHF
size: NA; J: TRBJ2-7; D: NA; V: TRBV30; DNA: TGTGCCTGGAGTGTATGGCGAACAGACCCCTACGAGCAGTACTTC; CDR3: CAWSVWRTDPYEQYF
size: NA; J: TRBJ2-7; D: NA; V: TRBV7-2; DNA: TGTGCCAGCAGTCCTTACAGGGGGGGCTACGAGCAGTACTTC; CDR3: CASSPYRGGYEQYF
size: NA; J: TRBJ2-1; D: NA; V: TRBV7-8; DNA: TGTGCCAGCAGTCCGCTAGTGTTCGATGAGCAGTTCTTC; CDR3: CASSPLVFDEQFF
size: NA; J: TRBJ2-1; D: TRBD1; V: TRBV7-8; DNA: TGTGCCAGCAGCTTACCCCGAGGGACAGGGGGTTTGGATGAGCAGTTCTTC; CDR3: CASSLPRGTGGLDEQFF
size: few; J: TRBJ2-1; D: TRBD2; V: TRBV4-2; DNA: TGTGCCAGCAGCCTAAGGGATTGGCGGGGGGGCCTGGGCTCCTACAATGAGCAGTTCTTC; CDR3: CASSLRDWRGGLGSYNEQFF